These 32 T cell receptor beta chains originate from one sample sequenced in a study of T-cell reconstitution after alpha-beta-depleted transplantation in children. Unique molecular identifiers were incorporated into the prepared TCRbeta library. A single record per CDR3 protein comes from TCRdb applying MiXCR to the PCR reads. The table includes about 340,000 distinct CDR3 sequences, 10% detected once. The specimen comprised PBMCs from the stem cell graft donor, sampled from the stem cell graft. These receptor sequences come from a human donor who donated a stem cell graft to a child with acute lymphoblastic leukemia.

This clonotype was seen many times. V usage is TRBV12-3 or TRBV12-4 and J usage is TRBJ2-7, with 7 bases aligning to TRBD1. The CDR3 covers 13 residues. The ends lost 5 bases at V and 7 bases at J; junction bases unmatched: 8. The CDR3 loop is CASSVTGLLEQYF. DNA for the CDR3: TGTGCCAGCAGTGTGACAGGGTTGTTGGAGCAGTACTTC.

This clonotype was detected a few times. The chain links TRBV10-3 to TRBJ2-5, with TRBD2 matching over 14 bases. The CDR3 runs 16 residues. Trimming removed 7 bases from V and 4 bases from J; junction bases left unmatched: 8. Germline V CDR1 and CDR2: ENHRY, SYGVKD. CDR3 residues: CAITSGLAGGGETQYF. The CDR3 DNA follows: TGTGCCATCACCAGCGGACTAGCGGGAGGAGGAGAGACCCAGTACTTC.

J is TRBJ2-3 and V is TRBV7-9; 7 bases are shared with TRBD1. The V segment lost 4 bases and the J segment 1 base; nucleotides outside the gene matches: 5. There are 15 residues in the CDR3. From germline, CDR1 is SEHNR and CDR2 FQNEAQ (reference sequence). The CDR3 spells CASSYRQGGTDTQYF. As DNA, the CDR3 is TGTGCCAGCAGCTACCGACAGGGAGGCACAGATACGCAGTATTTT.

This clonotype has at least ten counts. V gene TRBV12-3 or TRBV12-4 combines with J gene TRBJ2-1, with 12 bases lining up with TRBD2. Germline trimming cut 6 bases from V and 5 bases from J; bases unmatched to any gene: 5. This CDR3 is built from 15 residues. CDR3 in amino acids: CASSLRLAGDNEQFF. CDR3 in DNA: TGTGCCAGCAGCCTTCGACTAGCGGGGGACAATGAGCAGTTCTTC.

The genes are TRBV21-1 and TRBJ1-6; TRBD1 is taken as the D call from the table, unchecked against the DNA. TRBV21-1 is given as a pseudogene. The CDR3 consists of 15 residues. The CDR3 DNA follows: TGTGCCAGCAGCATGGGACACCGAGGTCGGTCACCCCTCCACTTT. Residues: CASSMGHRGRSPLHF.

This clonotype was detected a few times. This chain uses TRBV5-1 with TRBJ2-4; 7 bases are shared with TRBD1. CDR3 length: 14 amino acids. The germline V gene has CDR1 SGHRS and CDR2 YFSETQ. With 0 bases clipped from V and 6 bases from J, the junction kept 3 bases outside the gene matches. The CDR3 DNA is TGCGCCAGCAGCTTGGATTGGGACAGAAACATTCAGTACTTC. Protein: CASSLDWDRNIQYF.

The V call is TRBV5-5, the J call TRBJ2-3; 8 positions agree with TRBD2. V was pared by 1 base and J by 0 bases, with 10 bases of the junction left unmatched. Germline loops: CDR1 SGHKS, CDR2 YYEKEE (reference sequence). CDR3 length equals 18 residues. The CDR3 DNA reads as TGTGCCAGCAGCTTGAAAGCGGGAGTAAAATATAGCACAGATACGCAGTATTTT. Its protein is CASSLKAGVKYSTDTQYF.

The chain is built from TRBV7-9 and TRBJ2-1; unclear D gene. Trimming pared 5 bases from V and 6 bases from J, leaving 11 bases between. The CDR3 runs 13 residues. CDR1 and CDR2 (germline): SEHNR, FQNEAQ (reference sequence). CDR3 protein: CASSTRLTNEQFF. CDR3 bases: TGTGCCAGCAGCACACGACTGACCAATGAGCAGTTCTTC.

V usage is TRBV20-1 and J usage is TRBJ2-1; D call uncertain. V was pared by 0 bases and J by 6 bases, with 18 bases between. The germline CDR1 and CDR2 sequences are DFQATT and SNEGSKA (reference sequence). The CDR3 has 16 amino acids. CDR3 amino acids: CSARDTGPRLVNEQFF. CDR3 bases: TGCAGTGCTAGAGATACCGGGCCCAGACTCGTCAATGAGCAGTTCTTC.

This clonotype was recorded a few times. CDR3 sequence (DNA): TGTGCCACCAGTGTTAGGTGGGACAGCCAAGAGACCCAGTACTTC. The encoded protein is CATSVRWDSQETQYF. The J gene is TRBJ2-5, the V gene TRBV24-1, with TRBD1 identical over 7 bases. Germline V gene sequence: CDR1 KGHDR, CDR2 SFDVKD. This CDR3 has 15 amino acids. Unmatched junction bases numbered 6, after V lost 5 bases and J lost 1 base.

The chain employs TRBV7-9 and TRBJ1-2; the match to TRBD1 covers 9 bases. The V segment lost 3 bases and the J segment 2 bases; nucleotides outside the gene matches: 7. This CDR3 spans 16 amino acids. Germline V gene data show CDR1 as SEHNR and CDR2 as FQNEAQ (reference sequence). CDR3 loop: CASSLGTGKANYGYTF. DNA for the CDR3: TGTGCCAGCAGCTTGGGGACAGGGAAGGCGAACTATGGCTACACCTTC.

The table lists this clonotype with many counts. This chain links TRBV5-1 with TRBJ2-1; D remains unclear. Germline V gives CDR1 SGHRS, CDR2 YFSETQ. V lost 0 bases, J lost 0 bases, and 7 bases lay in between. This CDR3 region has 15 residues. In DNA, the CDR3 is TGCGCCAGCAGCTTGGCACAGAGCTCCTACAATGAGCAGTTCTTC. Its translation is CASSLAQSSYNEQFF.

This clonotype was seen ten or more times. The chain carries TRBV27 and TRBJ2-7; the match to TRBD2 covers 9 bases. Per germline, CDR1 MNHEY and CDR2 SMNVEV (reference sequence). The J segment lost 5 bases and the V segment lost 2 bases, leaving 4 bases of the junction unmatched. The CDR3 extends over 14 amino acids. CDR3 region: CASSLAGGPHEQYF. The CDR3 nucleotides read TGTGCCAGCAGTTTAGCGGGAGGGCCCCACGAGCAGTACTTC.

This clonotype was found a few times. The chain links TRBV4-3 to TRBJ2-2; the D call may be TRBD1 or TRBD2 (6 bases each). CDR3 length: 16 amino acids. The ends were cut back, 1 base at V and 4 bases at J, with 13 bases in the middle. CDR1 and CDR2 (germline): LGHNA, YSLEER. CDR3 region: CASSQADRRGTGELFF. The CDR3 nucleotides are TGCGCCAGCAGCCAAGCTGACAGGCGGGGCACCGGGGAGCTGTTTTTT.

This clonotype was seen a few times. The chain recombines TRBV18 with TRBJ2-7; 8 positions match TRBD1. This CDR3 region has 14 residues. Trimming cost V 2 bases and J 3 bases; bases outside gene matches: 3. Germline CDR1 reads KGHSH; CDR2 reads LQKENI. DNA of the CDR3: TGTGCCAGCTCACCAGACAGGGGAGGCTACGAGCAGTACTTC. It specifies CASSPDRGGYEQYF.

This clonotype has just a few counts. The chain has TRBV6-1 and TRBJ2-3, with unresolved D. The CDR3 runs to 14 residues. Trimming left V 6 bases short and J 2 bases short, with 12 bases between. CDR1 and CDR2 (germline): MNHNS, SASEGT. CDR3 amino acids: CASSRGADTDTQYF. The CDR3 bases are TGTGCCAGCAGCCGTGGTGCGGACACAGATACGCAGTATTTT.

This clonotype was picked up a small number of times. This chain links TRBV5-1 with TRBJ2-1; either TRBD1 or TRBD2 may fit D (5 bases each). CDR3 size: 14 residues. From germline, CDR1 is SGHRS and CDR2 YFSETQ. Between the trimmed V and J ends, which lost 0 bases and 7 bases, there was a span of 11 bases. The CDR3 coding sequence is TGCGCCAGCAGCTTGGAGGGGAGTTCGAATGAGCAGTTCTTC. Its translation: CASSLEGSSNEQFF.

This clonotype was detected many times. This chain joins TRBV5-1 and TRBJ2-1; D is ambiguous. Trimming removed 6 bases from V and 0 bases from J, with 16 bases in between. Germline assignment: CDR1 SGHRS and CDR2 YFSETQ. The CDR3 spans 16 residues. CDR3 in DNA: TGCGCCAGCACCCCGACTGGCACAAGCTCCTACAATGAGCAGTTCTTC. Residues: CASTPTGTSSYNEQFF.

As to this clonotype: A much larger clone differs from this one at a single base, so this may be a read error. The CDR3 spells CASRAGVQETQYF. The CDR3 bases are TGTGCCAGTAGAGCAGGGGTCCAAGAGACCCAGTACTTC. The chain has TRBV19 and TRBJ2-5; D is perhaps TRBD1 (6 bases). The ends were cut back, 6 bases at V and 1 base at J, with 9 bases in the middle. The CDR3 spans 13 residues. Germline assignment: CDR1 LNHDA and CDR2 SQIVND (reference sequence).

The J gene is TRBJ2-1, the V gene TRBV28; D possibly matches TRBD1 or TRBD2 (5 bases each). Trimming took off 0 bases at V and 0 bases at J, with 15 bases between the two ends. The germline gives CDR1 MDHEN, CDR2 SYDVKM. The CDR3 runs 18 residues. Here the CDR3 reads CASSLWWGSDSSYNEQFF. The DNA for the CDR3 is TGTGCCAGCAGTTTATGGTGGGGGAGCGACAGCTCCTACAATGAGCAGTTCTTC. Full variable domain (missing parts from reference TRBV28 and TRBJ2-1): DVKVTQSSRYLVKRTGEKVFLECVQDMDHENMFWYRQDPGLGLRLIYFSYDVKMKEKGDIPEGYSVSREKKERFSLILESASTNQTSMYLCASSLWWGSDSSYNEQFFGPGTRLTVL.

This clonotype occurred many times. The chain joins TRBV5-1 to TRBJ1-5, with TRBD1 matching over 9 bases. CDR3 length: 15 amino acids. Germline loops: CDR1 SGHRS, CDR2 YFSETQ. V lost 4 bases to trimming and J lost 3 bases; unmatched junction nucleotides: 5. This CDR3 reads CASSQGTGINQPQHF. The CDR3 DNA reads as TGCGCCAGCAGCCAGGGGACAGGGATCAATCAGCCCCAGCATTTT.

This clonotype was detected many times. Mismatch with germline at one junction end may stem from a read error. This rearrangement joins TRBV5-1 to TRBJ2-7; D perhaps matches TRBD2 (5 bases). The CDR3 extends over 13 amino acids. Germline V gene sequence: CDR1 SGHRS, CDR2 YFSETQ. The CDR3 sequence: CASSLEGAYEQYF. CDR3 DNA: TGTGCCAGCAGCTTAGAGGGAGCCTACGAGCAGTACTTC.

This clonotype was observed a few times. The V call is TRBV6-2 or TRBV6-3, the J call TRBJ1-4; TRBD1 matches at 7 bases. V gave up 5 bases and J gave up 4 bases; unmatched junction bases: 4. CDR3 length: 14 amino acids. Germline CDR1 MNHEY, CDR2 SVGEGT. Here the CDR3 reads CASSDRQGNEKLFF. CDR3 nucleotide sequence: TGTGCCAGCAGTGATCGACAGGGTAATGAAAAACTGTTTTTT.

V and J are TRBV27 and TRBJ2-1, with TRBD2 matching 7 bases. CDR3 length equals 15 residues. Germline V gene lookup returns CDR1 MNHEY and CDR2 SMNVEV (reference sequence). The V gene end was trimmed by 6 bases and the J gene end by 0 bases; junction bases not matched to a gene: 5. The CDR3 nucleotides read TGTGCCAGCAGGGATGGCGGGAGCTCCTACAATGAGCAGTTCTTC. Protein product: CASRDGGSSYNEQFF.

The chain is built from TRBV7-6 and TRBJ2-5; possibly TRBD1 or TRBD2 for D (5 bases each). Germline V gene sequence: CDR1 SGHVS, CDR2 FNYEAQ. The V end lost 1 base, the J end lost 5 bases, and 17 bases lay between the germline ends. The CDR3 sequence is 16 residues long. Here the CDR3 reads CASSLGLYGGGETQYF. The DNA of the CDR3 is TGTGCCAGCAGCTTAGGCCTATATGGGGGTGGCGAGACCCAGTACTTC.

This clonotype was counted many times. The CDR3 DNA reads TGCGCCAGCAGCCCGACCATGGGGGAGGATACGCAGTATTTT. Its protein product is CASSPTMGEDTQYF. This sequence joins TRBV5-1 and TRBJ2-3; D assignment may be TRBD1 or TRBD2 (5 bases each). This CDR3 is built from 14 residues. Germline V lookup: CDR1 SGHRS, CDR2 YFSETQ. V lost 4 bases and J lost 6, with 15 bases in between.

A few counts support this clonotype. The chain uses TRBV5-1 and TRBJ1-6; 7 bases agree with TRBD1. V gave up 2 bases and J gave up 7 bases; unmatched junction bases: 6. The CDR3 covers 15 residues. Germline values: CDR1 SGHRS, CDR2 YFSETQ. The CDR3 region is CASSLAGTANSPLHF. DNA of the CDR3: TGCGCCAGCAGCTTAGCCGGGACAGCCAATTCACCCCTCCACTTT.

This chain links TRBV7-6 with TRBJ2-5, with D perhaps TRBD1 (6 bases). Germline V gene data show CDR1 as SGHVS and CDR2 as FNYEAQ. The CDR3 spans 13 residues. Trimming removed 5 bases at V and 5 bases at J, with 12 bases between. The CDR3 DNA sequence: TGTGCCAGCAGCCACAGGGTCCGGGAGACCCAGTACTTC. Its protein product is CASSHRVRETQYF.

This clonotype showed up many times. The rearrangement joins TRBV12-3 or TRBV12-4 to TRBJ2-2; no clear D. Trimming removed 6 bases from V and 4 bases from J, with 9 bases in between. This CDR3 spans 13 amino acids. The DNA for the CDR3 is TGTGCCAGCAGCCCCGGCAGCACCGGGGAGCTGTTTTTT. As protein: CASSPGSTGELFF.

This clonotype was seen many times. V and J are TRBV10-3 and TRBJ2-7, with D perhaps matching TRBD1 (5 bases). Germline lookup yields CDR1 ENHRY and CDR2 SYGVKD. The ends were cut back, 0 bases at V and 3 bases at J, with 9 bases in the middle. CDR3 length equals 14 residues. CDR3 nucleotide sequence: TGTGCCATCAGTGAGTCTGGCAGGGACTACGAGCAGTACTTC. Its translation is CAISESGRDYEQYF.

The chain couples TRBV4-1 to TRBJ1-3; no reliable D call. From germline, CDR1 is MGHRA and CDR2 YSYEKL. V lost 5 bases to trimming and J lost 4 bases, with 12 bases between them. The CDR3 runs 14 residues. CDR3 coding DNA: TGCGCCAGCAGCACGCTCGCCTCCGGAAACACCATATATTTT. Translated, it gives CASSTLASGNTIYF.

The table lists this clonotype with a few counts. The genes are TRBV12-3 or TRBV12-4 and TRBJ2-5; D remains ambiguous. V gave up 3 bases and J gave up 5 bases, with 10 bases separating them. CDR3 size: 13 residues. CDR3 in amino acids: CASSFHPRETQYF. The CDR3 nucleotides are TGTGCCAGCAGTTTCCACCCGCGGGAGACCCAGTACTTC.